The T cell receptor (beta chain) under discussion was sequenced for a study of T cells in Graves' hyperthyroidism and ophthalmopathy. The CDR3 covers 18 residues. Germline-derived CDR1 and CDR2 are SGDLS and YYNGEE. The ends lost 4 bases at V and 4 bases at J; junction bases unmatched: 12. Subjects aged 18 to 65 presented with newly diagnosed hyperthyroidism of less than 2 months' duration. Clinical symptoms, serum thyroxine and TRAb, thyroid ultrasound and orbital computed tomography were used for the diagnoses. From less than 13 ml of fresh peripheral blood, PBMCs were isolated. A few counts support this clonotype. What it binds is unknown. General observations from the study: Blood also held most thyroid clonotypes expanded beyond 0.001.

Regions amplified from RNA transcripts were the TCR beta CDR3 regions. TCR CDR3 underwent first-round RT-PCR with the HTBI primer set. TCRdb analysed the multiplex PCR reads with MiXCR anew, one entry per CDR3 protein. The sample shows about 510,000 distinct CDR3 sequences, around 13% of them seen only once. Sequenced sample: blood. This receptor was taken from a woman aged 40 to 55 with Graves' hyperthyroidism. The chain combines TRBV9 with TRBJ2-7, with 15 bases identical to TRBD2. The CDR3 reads CASSKEGLAGGFAYEQYF. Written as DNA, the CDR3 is TGTGCCAGCAGCAAAGAGGGACTAGCGGGAGGTTTCGCTTACGAGCAGTACTTC.